These T cell receptor beta chains were read from a single sample in a study of blood T cell repertoires in COVID-19. Assay used: immunoSEQ multiplex PCR; TCRdb lists only in-frame clones, some missing. Of about 240,000 clones listed, approximately 86% are singletons. The sample taken for sequencing was peripheral blood. The receptors were sampled from a woman in her 70s with active or convalescent COVID-19. The CDR3 runs from the conserved cysteine through the conserved F or W. The D gene is left open where the match is weak. Size values are once, few and many counts, or a class for expanded clones, and some rows have none.

>TRBV18|.|.|TRBJ1-1
TGTGCCAGCTCACCAACGAGGATTGTGAACACTGAAGCTTTCTTT
CASSPTRIVNTEAFF
>TRBV5-1|.|.|TRBJ2-7
TGCGCCAGCAGCTCGTCCACAGGGACCTACGAGCAGTACTTC
CASSSSTGTYEQYF
>TRBV7-8|.|.|TRBJ1-5
TGTGCCAGCAGCTCCGACAGGTTCGAAAATCAGCCCCAGCATTTT
CASSSDRFENQPQHF
>TRBV19|.|.|TRBJ1-2
TGTGCCAGTAGGGACAGATTATTAGCTAACTATGGCTACACCTTC
CASRDRLLANYGYTF
>TRBV27|.|.|TRBJ1-5
TGTGCCAGCAGAATGGACATTCATCAGCCCCAGCATTTT
CASRMDIHQPQHF
>TRBV11-2|.|TRBD2|TRBJ2-7
TGTGCCAGCAGCTTAGGACTAGCGGGGGGAACCTACGAGCAGTACTTC
CASSLGLAGGTYEQYF
>TRBV3-1/TRBV3-2|.|.|TRBJ2-7
TGTGCCAGCAGCCGCGGATCTTCCTACGAGCAGTACTTC
CASSRGSSYEQYF
>TRBV2|.|TRBD1|TRBJ2-2
TGTGCCAGCAGGGGGGACAGAAGGTCCGGGGAGCTGTTTTTT
CASRGDRRSGELFF
>TRBV7-9|.|.|TRBJ1-1
TGTGCCAGCAGCTCCGTCGGTAATGGGAACACTGAAGCTTTCTTT
CASSSVGNGNTEAFF
>TRBV7-8|.|.|TRBJ2-5
TGTGCCAGCAGCCGGGACACCCAAGAGACCCAGTACTTC
CASSRDTQETQYF
>TRBV7-9|.|TRBD1|TRBJ1-5
TGTGCCAGCAGCCTAGGGATAGGGGGCGGTCAGCCCCAGCATTTT
CASSLGIGGGQPQHF
>TRBV21-1|.|.|TRBJ2-7
TGTGCCAGCAGCAAAGAGGGGCAGGGGGATTCTTTGTACGAGCAGTACTTC
CASSKEGQGDSLYEQYF
>TRBV7-9|.|TRBD1|TRBJ1-1
TGTGCCAGCAGCCATACAGGGGGATTTAGGGTCACTGAAGCTTTCTTT
CASSHTGGFRVTEAFF
>TRBV11-2|.|.|TRBJ1-1
TGTGCCAGCAGCTTAACAGGGCCACAAGCTTTCTTT
CASSLTGPQAFF
>TRBV6-2/TRBV6-3|.|.|TRBJ2-7
TGTGCCAGCAGTTTATCAGGGGTAACCTACGAGCAGTACTTC
CASSLSGVTYEQYF
>TRBV15|.|TRBD1|TRBJ1-5
TGTGCCACCAGCAGAGACAGGGGGCGAAGCAATCAGCCCCAGCATTTT
CATSRDRGRSNQPQHF
>TRBV6-2/TRBV6-3|medium-sized|.|TRBJ2-2
TGTGCCAGCAACCCCCAACACGCATTACACACCGGGGAGCTGTTTTTT
CASNPQHALHTGELFF
>TRBV20-1|few|.|TRBJ1-4
TGCAGTGCAAGTACAGTGGGGGGTAATGAAAAACTGTTTTTT
CSASTVGGNEKLFF
>TRBV11-3|.|.|TRBJ2-3
TGTGCCAGCAGCTTAGATGGGCCAGATACGCAGTATTTT
CASSLDGPDTQYF
>TRBV25-1|.|.|TRBJ1-1
TGTGCCAGCACCGCTTACGTCGACGGGGTTGGTACTGAAGCTTTCTTT
CASTAYVDGVGTEAFF
>TRBV5-1|.|TRBD1|TRBJ1-2
TGCGCCAGCAGCCTAGGACAGGGAGGGAGTGGCTACACCTTC
CASSLGQGGSGYTF
>TRBV19|.|.|TRBJ1-2
TGTGCCAGTAGTATAGCCCTCCGGGATAACTATGGCTACACCTTC
CASSIALRDNYGYTF
>TRBV5-1|.|TRBD1|TRBJ1-2
TGCGCCAGCAGCTTAAGGGGACAGGGATCGGGCGGCTACACCTTC
CASSLRGQGSGGYTF